The T cell receptor (beta chain) described here comes from a study of blood T cell repertoires in COVID-19. This CDR3 has 15 residues. Per the germline V gene, CDR1 is MNHEY and CDR2 is SMNVEV (reference sequence). After removal of 6 bases from V and 0 bases from J, the junction contained 5 bases not matched to a gene. Data came from immunoSEQ multiplex PCR; TCRdb stores just in-frame clones and leaves some out. The table lists hundreds of thousands of clones, 86% of them singletons. Input material: peripheral blood. The clonotype originates from a woman between 65 and 79 years old with COVID-19, enrolled during active disease. The V gene is TRBV27, the J gene TRBJ1-1, with 9 bases matching TRBD1. CDR3 residues: CASRDRTGVNTEAFF. CDR3 in DNA: TGTGCCAGCAGGGACCGGACAGGGGTGAACACTGAAGCTTTCTTT.